This entry features one T cell receptor (beta chain) sequence. Its antigen remains unknown. This table comes from immunoSEQ multiplex PCR, and its TCRdb copy is limited to in-frame clones, with some not included. The sample includes about 360,000 clones, around 86% seen only once; the top ten take 0.8% to 0.85%. This sample was taken from a study of cytomegalovirus exposure and HLA in healthy donors. Study results and limitations: The classifier reportedly diagnosed cytomegalovirus status with high specificity and sensitivity.

It was the approximately 120-subject validation cohort, separate from the roughly 700-subject first cohort, to which the donors belonged. The TCR sequence derives from a woman younger than 35 in good health and CMV-seronegative. The sequencing sample was made of PBMCs.

The CDR3 reads CASSQEGGRSYEQFF. In DNA, the CDR3 is TGCGCCAGCAGCCAAGAGGGCGGGAGGTCTTATGAGCAGTTCTTC. The chain joins TRBV4-1 to TRBJ2-1; the match to TRBD2 covers 8 bases. The CDR3 is 15 amino acids. The germline V gene encodes CDR1 MGHRA and CDR2 YSYEKL. The ends lost 0 bases at V and 8 bases at J; junction bases unmatched: 6.